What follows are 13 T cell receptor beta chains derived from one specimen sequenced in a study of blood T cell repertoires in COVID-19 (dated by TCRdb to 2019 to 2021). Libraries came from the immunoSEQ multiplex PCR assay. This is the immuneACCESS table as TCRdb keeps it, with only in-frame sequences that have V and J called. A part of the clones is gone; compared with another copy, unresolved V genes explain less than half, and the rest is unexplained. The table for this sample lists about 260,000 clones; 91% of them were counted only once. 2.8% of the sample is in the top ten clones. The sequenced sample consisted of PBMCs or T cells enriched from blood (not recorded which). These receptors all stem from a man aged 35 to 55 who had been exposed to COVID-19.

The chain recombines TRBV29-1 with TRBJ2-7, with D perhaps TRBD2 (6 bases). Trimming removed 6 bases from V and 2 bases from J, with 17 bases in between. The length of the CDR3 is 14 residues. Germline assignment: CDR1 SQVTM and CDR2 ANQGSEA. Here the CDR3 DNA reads TGCAGCGTCATCCCGCTGCGGGGAACCTACGAGCAGTACTTC. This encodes CSVIPLRGTYEQYF.

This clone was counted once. The chain's CDR3 is CASETGQGAMNEQFF. In DNA form, the CDR3 reads TGTGCTAGTGAAACCGGACAGGGGGCGATGAATGAGCAGTTCTTC. The chain uses TRBV12-5 and TRBJ2-1; TRBD1 agrees at 11 bases. CDR1 and CDR2 (germline): LGHNT, FRNRAP. This CDR3 comprises 15 residues. V was pared by 7 bases and J by 7 bases, with 9 bases of the junction left unmatched. Using reference TRBV12-5 and TRBJ2-1 for the parts outside the CDR3, the full variable domain is DARVTQTPRHKVTEMGQEVTMRCQPILGHNTVFWYRQTMMQGLELLAYFRNRAPLDDSGMPKDRFSAEMPDATLATLKIQPSEPRDSAVYFCASETGQGAMNEQFFGPGTRLTVL.

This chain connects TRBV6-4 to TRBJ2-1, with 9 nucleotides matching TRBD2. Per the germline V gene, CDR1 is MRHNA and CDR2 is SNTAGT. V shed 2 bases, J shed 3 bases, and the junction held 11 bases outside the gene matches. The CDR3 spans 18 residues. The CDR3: CASSDPTSGRLNYNEQFF. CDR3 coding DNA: TGTGCCAGCAGTGACCCTACTAGCGGGCGCCTAAACTACAATGAGCAGTTCTTC.

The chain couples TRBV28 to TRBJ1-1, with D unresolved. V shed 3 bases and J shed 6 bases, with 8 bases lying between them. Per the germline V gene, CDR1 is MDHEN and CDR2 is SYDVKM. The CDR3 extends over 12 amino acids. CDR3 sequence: CASSFRSPEAFF. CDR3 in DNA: TGTGCCAGCAGTTTTCGTTCCCCTGAAGCTTTCTTT.

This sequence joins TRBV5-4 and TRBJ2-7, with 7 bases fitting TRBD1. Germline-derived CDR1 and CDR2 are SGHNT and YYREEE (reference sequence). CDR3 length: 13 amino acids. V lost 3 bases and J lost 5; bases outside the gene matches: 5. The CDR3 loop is CASSSGTVNEQYF. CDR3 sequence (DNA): TGTGCCAGCAGCTCCGGGACAGTCAACGAGCAGTACTTC.

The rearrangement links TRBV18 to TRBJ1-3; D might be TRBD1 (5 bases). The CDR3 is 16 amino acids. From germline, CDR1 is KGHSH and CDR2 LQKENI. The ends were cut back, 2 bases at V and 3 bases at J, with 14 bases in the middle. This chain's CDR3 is CASSPTTGPGGNTIYF. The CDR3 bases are TGTGCCAGCTCACCAACCACAGGTCCGGGTGGAAACACCATATATTTT.

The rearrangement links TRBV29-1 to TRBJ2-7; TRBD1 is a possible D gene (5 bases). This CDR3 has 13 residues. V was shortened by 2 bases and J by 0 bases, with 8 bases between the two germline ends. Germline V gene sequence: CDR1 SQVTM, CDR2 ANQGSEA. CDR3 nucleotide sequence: TGCAGCGTTGAAACAGGTGTCTCCTACGAGCAGTACTTC. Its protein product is CSVETGVSYEQYF.

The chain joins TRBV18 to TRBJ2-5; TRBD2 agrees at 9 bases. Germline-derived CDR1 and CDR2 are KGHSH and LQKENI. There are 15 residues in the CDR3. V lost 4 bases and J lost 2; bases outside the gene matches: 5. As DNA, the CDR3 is TGTGCCAGCTCACGACTAGCGGACCAACAAGAGACCCAGTACTTC. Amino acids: CASSRLADQQETQYF.

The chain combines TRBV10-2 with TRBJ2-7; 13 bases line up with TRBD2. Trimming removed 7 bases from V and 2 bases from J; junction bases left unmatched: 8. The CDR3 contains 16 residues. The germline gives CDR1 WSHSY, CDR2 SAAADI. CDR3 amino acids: CASNSGTSGTPYEQYF. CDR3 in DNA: TGCGCCAGCAACTCCGGGACTAGCGGGACCCCCTACGAGCAGTACTTC.

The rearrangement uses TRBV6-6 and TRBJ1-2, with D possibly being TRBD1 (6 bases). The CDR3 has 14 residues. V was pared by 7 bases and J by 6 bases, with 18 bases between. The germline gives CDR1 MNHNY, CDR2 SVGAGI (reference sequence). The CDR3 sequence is CASTNPGTTHGYTF. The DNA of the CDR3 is TGTGCCAGCACCAACCCCGGGACAACCCATGGCTACACCTTC.

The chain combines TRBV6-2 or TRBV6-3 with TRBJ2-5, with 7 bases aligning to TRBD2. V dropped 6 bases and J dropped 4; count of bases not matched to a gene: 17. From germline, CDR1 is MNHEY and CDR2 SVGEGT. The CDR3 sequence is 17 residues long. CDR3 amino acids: CASSLRLSAGVGETQYF. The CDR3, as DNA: TGTGCCAGCAGCCTAAGGCTTTCGGCGGGAGTAGGAGAGACCCAGTACTTC.

CDR3 nucleotides: TGTGCCAGCAGCGTAGGTAATAGCGGGAATCTTGAGACCCAGTACTTC. Its protein is CASSVGNSGNLETQYF. The chain has TRBV9 and TRBJ2-5; 8 nucleotides line up with TRBD2. After removal of 0 bases from V and 5 bases from J, the junction contained 9 bases not matched to a gene. Germline V gene lookup returns CDR1 SGDLS and CDR2 YYNGEE. The CDR3 sequence is 16 residues long. Combining the CDR3 with reference TRBV9 and TRBJ2-5 gives the whole variable domain DSGVTQTPKHLITATGQRVTLRCSPRSGDLSVYWYQQSLDQGLQFLIQYYNGEERAKGNILERFSAQQFPDLHSELNLSSLELGDSALYFCASSVGNSGNLETQYFGPGTRLLVL.

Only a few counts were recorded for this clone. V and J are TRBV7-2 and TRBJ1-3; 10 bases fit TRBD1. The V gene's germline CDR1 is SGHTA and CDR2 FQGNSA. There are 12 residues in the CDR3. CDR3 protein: CAWDRGGNTIYF. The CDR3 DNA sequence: TGTGCGTGGGACAGGGGTGGAAACACCATATATTTT.